The 11 T cell receptor beta chains reported below all come from one sample, sequenced in a study of shared clonotypes between healthy human individuals. Naive CD8 cells comprised CD45RO-negative, CCR7-positively selected cells, excluding terminally differentiated effector memory CD45RA+ cells. The method was immunoSEQ multiplex PCR; TCRdb's version includes in-frame clones alone and lacks a portion of them. There are 1.5 million to 2.5 million clones in the sample; approximately 94% occur only once, and less than 1.5% lies in the top ten. Input material: naive CD8+ T cells sorted from blood. The receptors originated from a man in his late teens or twenties in good health.

The chain employs TRBV4-3 and TRBJ2-1, with D perhaps matching TRBD2 (5 bases). The V and J ends lost 3 bases and 7 bases respectively, with 16 bases between them. Germline V CDR1 and CDR2: LGHNA, YSLEER. There are 15 residues in the CDR3. Written as DNA, the CDR3 is TGCGCCAGCAGCCAGTGGGTTCTAGCCCTTAATGAGCAGTTCTTC. It yields the protein CASSQWVLALNEQFF.

The count of this clone is one. This chain connects TRBV5-4 to TRBJ2-7; D is possibly TRBD1 (5 bases). There are 14 residues in the CDR3. The germline V gene has CDR1 SGHNT and CDR2 YYREEE (reference sequence). Trimming pared 0 bases from V and 6 bases from J, leaving 13 bases between. The CDR3 nucleotides read TGTGCCAGCAGCTTGGAAGGGGTCACGGCCGAGCAGTACTTC. Translating it yields CASSLEGVTAEQYF. The full variable domain, its missing parts supplied by reference TRBV5-4 and TRBJ2-7, is ETGVTQSPTHLIKTRGQQVTLRCSSQSGHNTVSWYQQALGQGPQFIFQYYREEENGRGNFPPRFSGLQFPNYSSELNVNALELDDSALYLCASSLEGVTAEQYFGPGTRLTVT.

This chain uses TRBV6-1 with TRBJ2-7; possible D gene TRBD1, 6 bases. The V end lost 8 bases, the J end lost 4 bases, and 15 bases lay between the germline ends. This CDR3 comprises 13 residues. The germline gives CDR1 MNHNS, CDR2 SASEGT. For the CDR3, the DNA is TGTGCCAGCGCCTGGGGCAGGGGATACGAGCAGTACTTC. Translating gives CASAWGRGYEQYF.

The V gene is TRBV9, the J gene TRBJ2-5, with D perhaps TRBD2 (6 bases). Trimming pared 4 bases from V and 4 bases from J, leaving 11 bases between. CDR3 length: 13 residues. Germline V gene sequence: CDR1 SGDLS, CDR2 YYNGEE. The CDR3 region is CASSRDGGETQYF. The CDR3 DNA follows: TGTGCCAGCAGCCGGGACGGGGGAGAGACCCAGTACTTC.

The chain has TRBV25-1 and TRBJ2-1; 8 bases align to TRBD1. CDR1 MGHDK and CDR2 SYGVNS come from the germline V gene. After removal of 3 bases from V and 9 bases from J, the junction contained 10 bases not matched to a gene. The CDR3 covers 15 residues. CDR3 nucleotide sequence: TGTGCCAGCAGTGATCCAGGGGGCGCTGGCAGTGAGCAGTTCTTC. Amino acid sequence: CASSDPGGAGSEQFF. Together with reference TRBV25-1 and TRBJ2-1, the CDR3 gives the full variable domain: EADIYQTPRYLVIGTGKKITLECSQTMGHDKMYWYQQDPGMELHLIHYSYGVNSTEKGDLSSESTVSRIRTEHFPLTLESARPSHTSQYLCASSDPGGAGSEQFFGPGTRLTVL.

The J gene is TRBJ2-7, the V gene TRBV20-1; no clear D. The germline gives CDR1 DFQATT, CDR2 SNEGSKA (reference sequence). The CDR3 sequence is 8 residues long. The CDR3 sequence is CRDYEQYF. In DNA form, the CDR3 reads TGCAGAGACTACGAGCAGTACTTC.

The chain joins TRBV7-2 to TRBJ2-1; D possibly corresponds to TRBD2 (6 bases). Trimming took off 7 bases at V and 1 base at J, with 17 bases between the two ends. Per germline, CDR1 SGHTA and CDR2 FQGNSA. The CDR3 runs to 16 residues. DNA of the CDR3: TGTGCCAGCACCATCCGGGGCGGGGAATCCTACAATGAGCAGTTCTTC. Protein: CASTIRGGESYNEQFF.

V gene TRBV7-9 combines with J gene TRBJ2-1; weak D call: TRBD2 (6 bases). Trimming removed 7 bases from V and 5 bases from J, with 9 bases in between. CDR1 SEHNR and CDR2 FQNEAQ come from the germline V gene (reference sequence). This CDR3 has 12 residues. This CDR3 reads CASTGENNEQFF. The CDR3, as DNA: TGTGCCAGCACGGGGGAAAACAATGAGCAGTTCTTC.

This chain links TRBV27 with TRBJ1-5, with D maybe TRBD1 (6 bases). V was clipped by 3 bases and J by 4 bases, with 10 bases between them. CDR3 length: 14 residues. Germline CDR1 reads MNHEY; CDR2 reads SMNVEV (reference sequence). The CDR3 bases are TGTGCCAGCAGTTTCAACGGACAGAATCAGCCCCAGCATTTT. It specifies CASSFNGQNQPQHF.

The chain employs TRBV9 and TRBJ1-1; D possibly corresponds to TRBD1 (6 bases). Trimming cost V 4 bases and J 4 bases, with 14 bases left between them. The CDR3 consists of 14 residues. From germline, CDR1 is SGDLS and CDR2 YYNGEE. In nucleotides, the CDR3 is TGTGCCAGCAGCCCTTGGACGGGGGCCACTGAAGCTTTCTTT. It encodes CASSPWTGATEAFF.

The rearrangement links TRBV25-1 to TRBJ2-1; the D gene is possibly TRBD2 (5 bases). The CDR3 covers 12 residues. The V gene's germline CDR1 is MGHDK and CDR2 SYGVNS. Trimming shortened V by 4 bases and J by 8 bases, and 9 bases separated the two germline ends. The CDR3 here is CASSGTGDEQFF. DNA of the CDR3: TGTGCCAGCAGTGGGACTGGGGATGAGCAGTTCTTC.